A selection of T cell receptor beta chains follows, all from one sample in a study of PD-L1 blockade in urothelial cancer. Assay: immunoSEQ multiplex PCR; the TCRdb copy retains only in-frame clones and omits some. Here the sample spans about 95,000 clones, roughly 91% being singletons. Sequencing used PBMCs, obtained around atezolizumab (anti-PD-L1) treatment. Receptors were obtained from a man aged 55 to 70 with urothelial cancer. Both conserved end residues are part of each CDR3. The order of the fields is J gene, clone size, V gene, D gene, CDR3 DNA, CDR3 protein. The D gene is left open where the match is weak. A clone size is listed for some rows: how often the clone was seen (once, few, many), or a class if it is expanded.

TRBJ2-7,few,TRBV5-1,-,TGCGCCAGCAACTCAGGTCAGGGGGGAACCTACGAGCAGTACTTC,CASNSGQGGTYEQYF
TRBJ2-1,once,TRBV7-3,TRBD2,TGTGCCAGCAGCTCTAGCGGGAGAGGGGACAATGAGCAGTTCTTC,CASSSSGRGDNEQFF
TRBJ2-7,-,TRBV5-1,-,TGCGCCAGCAGCTTGGCCGCAGGTCGCTCCTACGAGCAGTACTTC,CASSLAAGRSYEQYF
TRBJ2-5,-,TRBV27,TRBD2,TGTGCCAGCAGTTGGGGAGCGGGGGGGCACGAGACCCAGTACTTC,CASSWGAGGHETQYF
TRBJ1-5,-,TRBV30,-,TGTGCCTGGAGTGGGGGCAGTGCTAGCAATCAGCCCCAGCATTTT,CAWSGGSASNQPQHF
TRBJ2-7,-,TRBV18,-,TGTGCCAGCTCACCACGTGCGCTCCTTTTCTACGAGCAGTACTTC,CASSPRALLFYEQYF
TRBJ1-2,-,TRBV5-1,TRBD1,TGCGCCAGCAGCTTGGGACAGGGTATTGGCTACACCTTC,CASSLGQGIGYTF
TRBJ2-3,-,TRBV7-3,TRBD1,TGTGCCAGCAGCTTACAGGGGGCGAGCATTGCAGATACGCAGTATTTT,CASSLQGASIADTQYF
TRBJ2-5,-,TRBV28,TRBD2,TGTGCCAGCGCGACTAGCGGGAGCCAAGAGACCCAGTACTTC,CASATSGSQETQYF
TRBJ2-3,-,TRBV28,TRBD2,TGTGCCAGCAGTTTCCCGATCAGCGGGACCACTAGCACAGATACGCAGTATTTT,CASSFPISGTTSTDTQYF
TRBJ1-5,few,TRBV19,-,TGTGCCAGTGGTGACAGGCTCGATCAGCCCCAGCATTTT,CASGDRLDQPQHF
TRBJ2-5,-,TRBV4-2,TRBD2,TGTGCCAGCAGCCAAGATCTGGGACTAGCGGGTATTAGCTGGACCCAGTACTTC,CASSQDLGLAGISWTQYF
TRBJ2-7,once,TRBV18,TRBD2,TGTGCCAGCTCACCGGGTCGGGAGGGCCTCTCCGACGAGCAGTACTTC,CASSPGREGLSDEQYF
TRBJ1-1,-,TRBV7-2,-,TGTGCCAGCAGCCTCGGACAGACCACTGAAGCTTTCTTT,CASSLGQTTEAFF
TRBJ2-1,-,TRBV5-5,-,TGTGCCAGCAGCCGCACCCGGGACTCCCTTGGGCTGTTCTTC,CASSRTRDSLGLFF
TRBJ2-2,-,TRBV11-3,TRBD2,TGTGCCAGCAGCCCGGGAGGGACCGGGGAGCTGTTTTTT,CASSPGGTGELFF
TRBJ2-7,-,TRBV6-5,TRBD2,TGTGCCAGCAGTAGCGGACTAGACTACGAGCAGTACTTC,CASSSGLDYEQYF
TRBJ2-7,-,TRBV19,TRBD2,TGTGCCTGTGGCGGGGGTCCCTACGAGCAGTACTTC,CACGGGPYEQYF
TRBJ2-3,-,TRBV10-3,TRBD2,TGTGCCATGAGGGGCGGGCTAGCGGGGACTATAGGAGGCACAGATACGCAGTATTTT,CAMRGGLAGTIGGTDTQYF
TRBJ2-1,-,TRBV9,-,TGTGCCAGCAGCGTAGGGGCGACTAGAGCGGACAATGAGCAGTTCTTC,CASSVGATRADNEQFF
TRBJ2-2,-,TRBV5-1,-,TGCGCCAGCCTCCCCAGCGTTGGAACCGGGGAGCTGTTTTTT,CASLPSVGTGELFF
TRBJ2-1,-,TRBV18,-,TGTGCCAGCTCACCATCCCAACCTGGCGGGGGACATGGGGAGCAGTTCTTC,CASSPSQPGGGHGEQFF
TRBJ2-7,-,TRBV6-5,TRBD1,TGTGCCAGCGGGCCGGGACAGGGGGGAACCTACGAGCAGTACTTC,CASGPGQGGTYEQYF
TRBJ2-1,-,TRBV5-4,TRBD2,TGTGCCAGCAGCTTGGCACCGAGCGGGACTCTCTACAATGAGCAGTTCTTC,CASSLAPSGTLYNEQFF
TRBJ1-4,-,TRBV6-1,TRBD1,TGTGCCAGCAGACGGACAGGTGTAGGGGAAAAACTGTTTTTT,CASRRTGVGEKLFF
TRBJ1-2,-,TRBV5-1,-,TGCGCCAGCAGCTCGCTCTCAGGGGTCGGCGGCTACACCTTC,CASSSLSGVGGYTF
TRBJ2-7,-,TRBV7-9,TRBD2,TGTGCCAGCAGCTCCCTAGCGGGAGAGCAGTACTTC,CASSSLAGEQYF
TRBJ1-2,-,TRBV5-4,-,TGTGCCAGCAGCTTACCCCTAAGCTATGGCTACACCTTC,CASSLPLSYGYTF
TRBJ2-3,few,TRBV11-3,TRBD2,TGTGCCAGCAGCACCGGACTAGCGGGGGGCTCGACAGATACGCAGTATTTT,CASSTGLAGGSTDTQYF
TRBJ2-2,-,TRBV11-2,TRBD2,TGTGCCAGCAGCCCTCCGGGACTAGGAACCGGGGAGCTGTTTTTT,CASSPPGLGTGELFF
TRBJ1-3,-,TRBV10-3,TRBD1,TGTGCCATCAGTGGGGACAGGGGCTCTGGAAACACCATATATTTT,CAISGDRGSGNTIYF
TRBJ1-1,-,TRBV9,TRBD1,TGTGCCAGCAGCCCCACAGGGGGTAGAGTGTTGAACACTGAAGCTTTCTTT,CASSPTGGRVLNTEAFF
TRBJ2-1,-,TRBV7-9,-,TGTGCCAGCAGCACCGACTTTTACAATGAGCAGTTCTTC,CASSTDFYNEQFF
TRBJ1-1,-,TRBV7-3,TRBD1,TGTGCCAGCAGCTCTCGACAGGGGGAGGCTGAAGCTTTCTTT,CASSSRQGEAEAFF
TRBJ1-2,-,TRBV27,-,TGTGCCAGCAGTTTATCGAGAGGGAACTATGGCTACACCTTC,CASSLSRGNYGYTF
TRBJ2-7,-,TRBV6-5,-,TGTGCCAGCAGTTACTCGTCACAGGGAACCTACGAGCAGTACTTC,CASSYSSQGTYEQYF
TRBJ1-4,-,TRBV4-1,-,TGCGCCAGCAGCCAAGAAACAGGGAATGAAAAACTGTTTTTT,CASSQETGNEKLFF
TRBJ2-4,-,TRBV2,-,TGTGCCAGCAGTGAACAGGAGGGGTGGGGAAACATTCAGTACTTC,CASSEQEGWGNIQYF
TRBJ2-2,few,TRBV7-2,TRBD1,TGTGCCAGCAACTCGGGGACAGGGGGCTCCTTTAGCACCGGGGAGCTGTTTTTT,CASNSGTGGSFSTGELFF
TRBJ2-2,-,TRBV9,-,TGTGCCAGCGGAGGGGGCGCGAACACCGGGGAGCTGTTTTTT,CASGGGANTGELFF
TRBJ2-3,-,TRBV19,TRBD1,TGTGCCAGTAGTACCCGACAGGGTGGGACAGATACGCAGTATTTT,CASSTRQGGTDTQYF
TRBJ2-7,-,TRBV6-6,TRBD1,TGTGCCAGCAGTTTAGCAGGGGGTGTCTACGAGCAGTACTTC,CASSLAGGVYEQYF
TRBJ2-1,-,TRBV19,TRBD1,TGTGCCAGTAGTCCCCAGGACAGGGCGTACAATGAGCAGTTCTTC,CASSPQDRAYNEQFF
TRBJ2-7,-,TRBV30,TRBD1,TGTGCCTGGAGTGACGGGACAGGGGGGGCCTACGAGCAGTACTTC,CAWSDGTGGAYEQYF
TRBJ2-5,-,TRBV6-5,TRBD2,TGTGCCAGCAGCCCACTGCGGGGGGAGGGTGAGACCCAGTACTTC,CASSPLRGEGETQYF
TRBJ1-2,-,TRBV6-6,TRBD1,TGTGCCAGCAGCGGACAGGTTTATGGCTACACCTTC,CASSGQVYGYTF
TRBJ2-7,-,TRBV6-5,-,TGTGCCAGCAGTTTCGACAGGAGCTCCTACGAGCAGTACTTC,CASSFDRSSYEQYF
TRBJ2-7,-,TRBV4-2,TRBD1,TGTGCCAGCAGCCAGGACGGGACAGCCTCCTACGAGCAGTACTTC,CASSQDGTASYEQYF
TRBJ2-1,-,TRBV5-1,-,TGCGCCAGCAGCTTGGGCGGCAGGGGATTTTACAATGAGCAGTTCTTC,CASSLGGRGFYNEQFF
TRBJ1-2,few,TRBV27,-,TGTGCCAGCAGTTCCCTAACAGGGAATGACTATGGCTACACCTTC,CASSSLTGNDYGYTF